This is a list of T cell receptor beta chains from one sample in a study of cytomegalovirus exposure and HLA in healthy donors. Data came from immunoSEQ multiplex PCR; TCRdb stores just in-frame clones and leaves some out. This repertoire shows approximately 130,000 clones, roughly 8.8% found once; its top ten account for 5.5% to 8%. Sequenced input: PBMCs. The receptors derive from a middle-aged woman in good health and CMV-seropositive. Each CDR3 is given with its conserved first and last residue. Each record gives: V gene, CDR3 length, D gene, clone size, J gene, CDR3 DNA, CDR3 protein. D genes are given only for firm matches. The size of a clone is reported for some rows only, either as once, few or many, or as a class for expanded clones.

TRBV5-1,18,TRBD2,-,TRBJ2-3,TGCGCCAGCAGCCTGGTGGGGTCTAGCGGGGGAATGGTGGATACGCAGTATTTT,CASSLVGSSGGMVDTQYF
TRBV7-2,14,TRBD1,few,TRBJ2-7,TGTGCCAGCAGCTCCCGGACAGGGGGAAGCGAGCAGTACTTC,CASSSRTGGSEQYF
TRBV5-6,13,-,-,TRBJ1-1,TGTGCCAGCAGCTTGCAGGGGTCCACTGAAGCTTTCTTT,CASSLQGSTEAFF
TRBV4-1,18,-,few,TRBJ1-2,TGCGCCAGCAGCCAAGCTTTTAGTGGTTTAGGGACTTGGGATGGCTACACCTTC,CASSQAFSGLGTWDGYTF
TRBV18,12,-,few,TRBJ1-2,TGTGCCAGCTCACCAATTTCTGATGGCTACACCTTC,CASSPISDGYTF
TRBV5-1,15,-,once,TRBJ2-3,TGCGCCAGCAGCTCCGCGGGCGGGGGCACAGATACGCAGTATTTT,CASSSAGGGTDTQYF
TRBV5-1,18,TRBD1,few,TRBJ1-4,TGCGCCAGCAGCCCTGGACAGGAATCTTATGCAACTAATGAAAAACTGTTTTTT,CASSPGQESYATNEKLFF
TRBV19,15,-,few,TRBJ1-1,TGTGCCAGTAGTAGGACGGCGGCAGGGGACACTGAAGCTTTCTTT,CASSRTAAGDTEAFF
TRBV7-9,14,-,few,TRBJ1-5,TGTGCCAGCAGCTTACCGGGACTCAATCAGCCCCAGCATTTT,CASSLPGLNQPQHF
TRBV11-3,18,TRBD1,few,TRBJ1-3,TGTGCCAGCAGCTTTGGGGACAGGGTCAATCCCTCTGGAAACACCATATATTTT,CASSFGDRVNPSGNTIYF
TRBV28,12,-,-,TRBJ1-2,TGTGCCAGCAGGTGGGGGGGTAGAGGCTACACCTTC,CASRWGGRGYTF
TRBV18,11,-,few,TRBJ2-5,TGTGCCAGCTCACTACAAGAGACCCAGTACTTC,CASSLQETQYF
TRBV6-6,15,-,few,TRBJ2-7,TGTGCCAGCAGCCCGTTAGGACAGATCTCCTACGAGCAGTACTTC,CASSPLGQISYEQYF
TRBV4-2,18,-,few,TRBJ1-2,TGTGCCAGCAGCCAAGATAAAACAGGGCAGATAGCTAACTATGGCTACACCTTC,CASSQDKTGQIANYGYTF
TRBV7-2,14,-,-,TRBJ2-3,TGTGCCAGCAGCTTACGGCAGTCTAGGGATACGCAGTATTTT,CASSLRQSRDTQYF
TRBV7-2,15,TRBD1,-,TRBJ1-1,TGTGCCAGCAGCTCTACTACAGGGGTAGGCACTGAAGCTTTCTTT,CASSSTTGVGTEAFF
TRBV1,13,-,few,TRBJ2-7,TGCACCAGCAGCCAAGACAGGGGCGACGAGCAGTACTTC,CTSSQDRGDEQYF
TRBV2,13,-,-,TRBJ2-7,TGTGCCAGCAGTTTGACAGGAATCTACGAGCAGTACTTC,CASSLTGIYEQYF
TRBV11-1,14,-,few,TRBJ1-1,TGTGCCAGCAGCAGACGGGGGGCGGGAACTGAAGCTTTCTTT,CASSRRGAGTEAFF
TRBV2,14,-,-,TRBJ2-5,TGTGCCAGCACCATGGCGGGGATACAAGAGACCCAGTACTTC,CASTMAGIQETQYF
TRBV5-4,15,TRBD2,-,TRBJ2-2,TGTGCCAGCAGCTTACTAGCGGGGAGCACCGGGGAGCTGTTTTTT,CASSLLAGSTGELFF
TRBV5-5,15,TRBD1,-,TRBJ2-7,TGTGCCAGCAGCATGGTAACAGGGGGCCCCTACGAGCAGTACTTC,CASSMVTGGPYEQYF
TRBV27,12,-,few,TRBJ1-1,TGTGCCAGCAGCAGGGGAGGGGGTGAAGCTTTCTTT,CASSRGGGEAFF
TRBV15,15,TRBD1,few,TRBJ2-7,TGTGCCACCAGCAGTAGGACAGGGGGCTCGGGCGAGCAGTACTTC,CATSSRTGGSGEQYF
TRBV29-1,13,-,few,TRBJ2-7,TGCAGCGTTGCTAGACGGGGGAACTACGAGCAGTACTTC,CSVARRGNYEQYF
TRBV7-2,13,-,-,TRBJ1-1,TGTGCCAGCAGCTTTGAGTTAATGTCTGAAGCTTTCTTT,CASSFELMSEAFF
TRBV4-1,16,TRBD2,few,TRBJ2-5,TGCGCCAGCAGCCCCACCGGGACTATGTACCAAGAGACCCAGTACTTC,CASSPTGTMYQETQYF
TRBV19,18,TRBD1,-,TRBJ1-6,TGTGCCAGTAGTATAGGCCAGACAACGGGACAGGGAATTTCACCCCTCCACTTT,CASSIGQTTGQGISPLHF
TRBV10-3,16,TRBD1,few,TRBJ1-2,TGTGCCATCAGTGAGTCCCGGGACAGGGGCCCAGATGGCTACACCTTC,CAISESRDRGPDGYTF
TRBV5-4,14,-,-,TRBJ1-4,TGTGCCAGCAGCTCACAGGGTTTAAATGAAAAACTGTTTTTT,CASSSQGLNEKLFF
TRBV6-1,16,TRBD2,few,TRBJ2-2,TGTGCCAGCAGTGAGCTAGCGGGGGGTCACACCGGGGAGCTGTTTTTT,CASSELAGGHTGELFF
TRBV19,14,-,few,TRBJ1-1,TGTGCCAGTAGCAAACAGGTCTTGAACACTGAAGCTTTCTTT,CASSKQVLNTEAFF
TRBV5-4,14,-,-,TRBJ2-1,TGTGCCAGCAGCTTAGCGGAGGGATACAATGAGCAGTTCTTC,CASSLAEGYNEQFF
TRBV7-6,16,TRBD1,few,TRBJ1-1,TGTGCCAGCAGGAAAGGGCCCCAGGGGGCGGCCACTGAAGCTTTCTTT,CASRKGPQGAATEAFF
TRBV14,14,-,-,TRBJ2-5,TGTGCCAGCAGCCAAAACAGTAATAAAGAGACCCAGTACTTC,CASSQNSNKETQYF
TRBV18,17,TRBD1,-,TRBJ2-7,TGTGCCAGCTCACCTCTGGCCAGGACAGGAGTCTCCTACGAGCAGTACTTC,CASSPLARTGVSYEQYF
TRBV6-5,14,-,few,TRBJ1-3,TGTGCCAGCAAAATGACGGGCTCTGGAAACACCATATATTTT,CASKMTGSGNTIYF
TRBV5-4,15,TRBD2,few,TRBJ2-5,TGTGCCAGCAGCTTGGCACTAGCGGGGGGAGAGACCCAGTACTTC,CASSLALAGGETQYF
TRBV12-5,13,TRBD1,few,TRBJ1-1,TGTGCTAGTGGTTCGTCAGGGGGCGGTGAAGCTTTCTTT,CASGSSGGGEAFF
TRBV7-9,14,TRBD1,few,TRBJ1-4,TGTGCCAGCAGCAACGGACAGGGGGCGGGTGAACTGTTTTTT,CASSNGQGAGELFF
TRBV19,13,-,-,TRBJ1-5,TGTGCCAGTAGTACTTCCGGGGATCAGCCCCAGCATTTT,CASSTSGDQPQHF
TRBV19,14,-,-,TRBJ1-1,TGTGCCAGTAGTGGGCAGGGCATGAACACTAAAGCTTTCTTT,CASSGQGMNTKAFF
TRBV19,16,-,-,TRBJ1-1,TGTGCCAGTAGTCCGCGGGCACTAACGGCGAACACTGAAGCTTTCTTT,CASSPRALTANTEAFF
TRBV4-2,18,TRBD2,few,TRBJ2-3,TGTGCCAGCAGCCAAGGGGTATCGGGACTAGCTGCCACAGATACGCAGTATTTT,CASSQGVSGLAATDTQYF
TRBV2,15,-,-,TRBJ1-2,TGTGCCAGCAGTGTTAATGTACAGAGCACCTATGGCTACACCTTC,CASSVNVQSTYGYTF
TRBV7-8,13,-,few,TRBJ2-7,TGTGCCAGCAGCTTAGGTTCTACCTACGAGCAGTACTTC,CASSLGSTYEQYF
TRBV6-5,14,-,-,TRBJ1-1,TGTGCCAGCAGTTACGATACAGGGATTGCTGAAGCTTTCTTT,CASSYDTGIAEAFF
TRBV29-1,14,-,few,TRBJ2-7,TGCAGCGTTGCGTCGCAGGTCAGTTTCCACGAGCAGTACTTC,CSVASQVSFHEQYF
TRBV5-1,14,-,-,TRBJ2-7,TGCGCCAGCAGCCCCTCGGGTTTCCTCTACGAGCAGTACTTC,CASSPSGFLYEQYF
TRBV5-1,15,TRBD1,few,TRBJ2-1,TGCGCCAGCAGCTTGGGGGACAGATTCTACAATGAGCAGTTCTTC,CASSLGDRFYNEQFF
TRBV6-1,12,TRBD1,few,TRBJ1-2,TGTGCCAGCAGCCAGACAGGGTATGGCTACACCTTC,CASSQTGYGYTF
TRBV9,16,TRBD2,few,TRBJ2-2,TGTGCCAGCAGCGCTCGCCTGACTAGCGGGACCGGGGAGCTGTTTTTT,CASSARLTSGTGELFF
TRBV5-6,15,-,-,TRBJ2-3,TGTGCCAGCAGCTCGACAGGTTTAGGTACAGATACGCAGTATTTT,CASSSTGLGTDTQYF